The rows below give T cell receptor beta chains drawn from one sample of a study of blood T cell repertoires in COVID-19. Repertoires were generated with immunoSEQ multiplex PCR, while TCRdb's copy carries only in-frame clones and drops some. The sample records roughly 100,000 clones, 76% being singletons. The specimen was peripheral blood. Every receptor here comes from a man aged 80 or over with COVID-19, enrolled during active disease. Both conserved end residues are part of each CDR3. Fields, in order: J gene, V gene, CDR3 protein.

>TRBJ2-2|TRBV7-9
CASGGQGRFPTGELFF
>TRBJ2-7|TRBV7-2
CASSLAFLAEQYF
>TRBJ2-1|TRBV11-2
CASSSRGAVAGNEQFF
>TRBJ2-1|TRBV9
CASSVELAGGNEQFF
>TRBJ1-1|TRBV29-1
CSVEESQNTEAFF
>TRBJ2-5|TRBV9
CASSVWDSNQETQYF
>TRBJ2-7|TRBV6-1
CASSDRGVYYEQYF
>TRBJ2-7|TRBV24-1
CATSDGDRGYEQYF
>TRBJ2-7|TRBV5-1
CASSLSTGGHRSSYEQYF
>TRBJ1-5|TRBV7-2
CASSLQGASNQPQHF
>TRBJ2-5|TRBV27
CASSPRRVQETQYF
>TRBJ2-1|TRBV7-2
CASSPRTSGHNEQFF
>TRBJ1-1|TRBV5-1
CASSQTLVNTEAFF
>TRBJ2-7|TRBV7-2
CASSWGLAGAYEQYF
>TRBJ2-1|TRBV25-1
CASLTSGSTQFF
>TRBJ1-5|TRBV28
CASRSTGGGQPQHF
>TRBJ1-6|TRBV6-6
CASSYSGEGSPLHF
>TRBJ2-3|TRBV5-1
CASSLAADTQYF
>TRBJ1-5|TRBV28
CASFGTTYSNQPQHF
>TRBJ1-5|TRBV4-1
CASSQGRQGAGQPQHF
>TRBJ2-6|TRBV13
CASSGTGGAGANVLTF
>TRBJ1-1|TRBV9
CASSGEGGDTEAFF
>TRBJ2-7|TRBV28
CASSSQGYPYEQYF
>TRBJ1-1|TRBV25-1
CASSVPGLNTEAFF
>TRBJ2-1|TRBV5-1
CASSSSTIAGVYNEQFF
>TRBJ2-5|TRBV6-2/TRBV6-3
CASSYSDYYQETQYF
>TRBJ1-2|TRBV6-1
CASSEFVTTNYGYTF
>TRBJ2-3|TRBV24-1
CATSDLMVASDTQYF
>TRBJ2-7|TRBV27
CATADRGSTGDEQYF
>TRBJ2-2|TRBV27
CASSRPEAGELFF
>TRBJ1-1|TRBV28
CASSSPGQGRTEAFF
>TRBJ2-2|TRBV4-1
CASSHFEGNTGELFF
>TRBJ2-1|TRBV7-2
CASSLSGVPEQFF
>TRBJ2-3|TRBV5-6
CASSLESVNTDTQYF
>TRBJ2-3|TRBV5-1
CASSSFLSTSGRTDTQYF
>TRBJ1-5|TRBV5-8
CASSSWTGGETPQHF
>TRBJ1-2|TRBV6-6
CASSQSGKGYTF
>TRBJ2-7|TRBV4-1
CASSQGPQSYEQYF
>TRBJ2-2|TRBV19
CASKTGAGELFF
>TRBJ2-2|TRBV30
CAWSATRGNTGELFF
>TRBJ2-1|TRBV9
CASSLERSHNEQFF
>TRBJ2-5|TRBV11-2
CASSLDPASSETQYF
>TRBJ2-3|TRBV25-1
CASSSGGTDTQYF
>TRBJ1-5|TRBV6-2/TRBV6-3
CASSYGGENQPQHF
>TRBJ1-2|TRBV10-3
CAIRETGADGYTF
>TRBJ1-6|TRBV7-2
CASSLQGAQGSPLHF
>TRBJ1-5|TRBV28
CASSGDSYSNQPQHF
>TRBJ2-3|TRBV5-6
CASSSLLAGGTDTQYF
>TRBJ1-4|TRBV4-1
CASSPTPTGGQANEKLFF
>TRBJ1-2|TRBV29-1
CSVKQGALTGYGYTF
>TRBJ2-7|TRBV5-6
CASSLRLAAYEQYF